A selection of T cell receptor beta chains follows, all from one sample in a study of T cell responses to AZD1222 COVID-19 vaccine. The protocol was immunoSEQ multiplex PCR, while the TCRdb copy is restricted to in-frame clones and leaves out a portion. The data show more than 150,000 clones, 90% seen once. The specimen was peripheral blood, collected on day 0 of AZD1222 vaccination. These receptor sequences come from an adult in good health. The CDR3 runs from the conserved cysteine through the conserved F or W. A D gene is named only where the DNA matches it firmly. Clone size is not always given. Where it is, it says once, few, many or a class for expanded clones.

d_call j_call v_call clone_size cdr3_aa cdr3_nt
NA TRBJ1-2 TRBV6-5 NA CASRFPGGAGGYTF TGTGCCAGCAGATTCCCCGGGGGGGCCGGGGGCTACACCTTC
NA TRBJ1-1 TRBV7-2 NA CASSLFDPGWTEAFF TGTGCCAGCAGCTTATTTGATCCAGGTTGGACTGAAGCTTTCTTT
NA TRBJ1-5 TRBV19 NA CASSKRQPAANQPQHF TGTGCCAGTAGTAAACGACAGCCCGCTGCCAATCAGCCCCAGCATTTT
NA TRBJ2-3 TRBV28 NA CASSLGPDTQYF TGTGCCAGCAGTTTGGGTCCAGATACGCAGTATTTT
NA TRBJ2-5 TRBV5-4 NA CASSLEEGARETQYF TGTGCCAGCAGCCTGGAGGAGGGGGCAAGAGAGACCCAGTACTTC
TRBD2 TRBJ2-7 TRBV11-3 NA CASSLGGTSVDEQYF TGTGCCAGCAGCTTAGGAGGGACTAGCGTAGACGAGCAGTACTTC
NA TRBJ2-3 TRBV19 NA CASSSPTDMPNLGTQYF TGTGCCAGTAGCTCCCCAACGGACATGCCCAATTTGGGTACGCAGTATTTT
NA TRBJ1-2 TRBV4-1 NA CASSQDGPGNYGYTF TGCGCCAGCAGCCAAGATGGACCCGGAAACTATGGCTACACCTTC
NA TRBJ1-5 TRBV18 NA CASSPRAGAYSNQPQHF TGTGCCAGCTCACCCCGCGCGGGGGCGTATAGCAATCAGCCCCAGCATTTT
TRBD1 TRBJ2-5 TRBV4-2 once CASSQGAQGAETQYF TGTGCCAGCAGCCAAGGAGCACAGGGGGCAGAGACCCAGTACTTC
NA TRBJ1-5 TRBV27 NA CASSLKQDGSTYQPQHF TGTGCCAGCAGTCTTAAGCAGGACGGCAGCACCTATCAGCCCCAGCATTTT
NA TRBJ1-5 TRBV28 NA CASSLASSSQHF TGTGCCAGCAGTTTAGCCAGCAGTTCCCAGCATTTT
TRBD1 TRBJ1-6 TRBV5-1 NA CASSFNVDRANSPLHF TGCGCCAGCAGCTTCAACGTGGACAGGGCGAATTCACCCCTCCACTTT
NA TRBJ2-7 TRBV5-1 NA CASSQSWDGSYEQYF TGCGCCAGCAGCCAAAGCTGGGACGGATCCTACGAGCAGTACTTC
TRBD2 TRBJ2-6 TRBV30 NA CAWSRGLAGVFSGANVLTF TGTGCCTGGAGTCGAGGACTAGCGGGGGTCTTCTCTGGGGCCAACGTCCTGACTTTC
TRBD1 TRBJ1-1 TRBV5-6 NA CASSLQGGSVEAFF TGTGCCAGCAGCTTGCAGGGGGGAAGTGTGGAAGCTTTCTTT
TRBD2 TRBJ2-7 TRBV13 NA CASTLLGGDDSSYEQYF TGTGCCAGCACCCTACTGGGGGGGGACGACAGTTCCTACGAGCAGTACTTC
NA TRBJ1-3 TRBV6-5 NA CASRQGRSGNTIYF TGTGCCAGCAGGCAGGGGAGGTCTGGAAACACCATATATTTT
NA TRBJ2-7 TRBV10-2 few CASSESLGTYEQYF TGCGCCAGCAGTGAGTCTCTGGGGACCTACGAGCAGTACTTC
NA TRBJ1-6 TRBV7-2 NA CASSLERGRETRDSPLHF TGTGCCAGCAGCTTAGAACGGGGGCGAGAAACCAGGGATTCACCCCTCCACTTT
NA TRBJ1-2 TRBV28 many CGTGLQSYGYTF TGTGGGACGGGACTCCAGTCCTATGGCTACACCTTC
NA TRBJ2-7 TRBV6-1 NA CASSEELGGYEQYF TGTGCCAGCAGTGAAGAGCTGGGGGGCTACGAGCAGTACTTC
NA TRBJ2-3 TRBV19 NA CASSDGGTDTQYF TGTGCCAGTAGTGACGGGGGCACAGATACGCAGTATTTT
NA TRBJ1-5 TRBV19 NA CASSIESVAKPQHF TGTGCCAGTAGTATAGAATCTGTGGCCAAGCCCCAGCATTTT
NA TRBJ1-2 TRBV12-3/TRBV12-4 few CASSRILNYGYTF TGTGCCAGCAGTCGGATCTTAAACTATGGCTACACCTTC
TRBD1 TRBJ1-2 TRBV27 NA CASRPTGNYGYTF TGTGCCAGCAGACCGACAGGGAACTATGGCTACACCTTC
NA TRBJ1-4 TRBV7-7 NA CASSFVYLGEEKLFF TGTGCTAGCAGCTTTGTATATCTGGGAGAGGAAAAACTGTTTTTT
TRBD1 TRBJ2-2 TRBV3-1/TRBV3-2 NA CASSQRTGANTGELFF TGTGCCAGCAGCCAAAGGACAGGGGCAAACACCGGGGAGCTGTTTTTT
TRBD1 TRBJ2-7 TRBV11-2 NA CASSLGDRGLEQYF TGTGCCAGCAGCTTAGGGGACAGGGGCCTCGAGCAGTACTTC
TRBD1 TRBJ1-1 TRBV6-5 NA CASSLPGQGWTEAFF TGTGCCAGCAGTCTTCCGGGACAGGGGTGGACTGAAGCTTTCTTT
TRBD2 TRBJ2-3 TRBV7-2 NA CASSKTSGASTDTQYF TGTGCCAGCAGCAAAACTAGCGGGGCTAGCACAGATACGCAGTATTTT
NA TRBJ2-1 TRBV7-6 NA CASSLGVGGGFHNEQFF TGTGCCAGCAGCTTAGGTGTCGGAGGGGGGTTCCACAATGAGCAGTTCTTC
NA TRBJ2-5 TRBV7-3 NA CASSLTPNRGETQYF TGTGCCAGCAGCTTAACGCCCAACCGGGGAGAGACCCAGTACTTC
NA TRBJ2-7 TRBV5-1 NA CASSLGTSRAEQYF TGCGCCAGCAGCTTGGGGACCTCCCGGGCCGAGCAGTACTTC
TRBD2 TRBJ2-2 TRBV4-3 NA CASSAGRTSGNTGELFF TGCGCCAGCAGCGCAGGGAGGACTAGCGGAAACACCGGGGAGCTGTTTTTT
TRBD2 TRBJ2-3 TRBV6-2/TRBV6-3 NA CASSYLAGRTPSTDTQYF TGTGCCAGCAGTTATCTAGCGGGTCGGACCCCTAGCACAGATACGCAGTATTTT